The 14 T cell receptor beta chains reported below all come from one sample, sequenced in a study of T cells in Graves' hyperthyroidism and ophthalmopathy. The investigators amplified TCR beta CDR3 regions from RNA transcripts. First-round RT-PCR targeting the TCR CDR3 was performed with the HTBI primer set. MiXCR, applied by TCRdb to the multiplex PCR reads, yields one record per CDR3 protein. In the table there are about 520,000 distinct CDR3 sequences, less than 25% of which are singletons. Sequenced: blood. The receptors stem from a woman in her 30s with Graves' ophthalmopathy.

This clonotype was recorded many times. This sequence joins TRBV19 and TRBJ2-7, with 8 bases matching TRBD2. The CDR3 covers 15 residues. Germline V gene lookup returns CDR1 LNHDA and CDR2 SQIVND (reference sequence). V shed 4 bases and J 7 bases; nucleotides not matched to a gene: 12. CDR3 protein: CASSTLNSGAEEQYF. CDR3 nucleotides: TGTGCCAGTAGTACATTGAATAGCGGGGCGGAGGAGCAGTACTTC.

The table lists this clonotype with many counts. The V call is TRBV30, the J call TRBJ1-1; TRBD1 might be the D (6 bases). The CDR3 extends over 14 amino acids. V lost 0 bases, J lost 0 bases, and 8 bases lay in between. Germline values: CDR1 GTSNPN, CDR2 SVGIG (reference sequence). For the CDR3, the DNA is TGTGCCTGGAGTGTCGGACAGTTGAACACTGAAGCTTTCTTT. It is translated as CAWSVGQLNTEAFF.

Only a few counts were recorded for this clonotype. V and J are TRBV19 and TRBJ1-5; 8 bases align to TRBD1. Germline assignment: CDR1 LNHDA and CDR2 SQIVND (reference sequence). J lost 7 bases, V lost 5 bases, and 7 bases had no gene match. There are 14 residues in the CDR3. The CDR3 spells CASSATGGGQPQHF. The CDR3 DNA reads TGTGCCAGTAGTGCAACAGGGGGGGGACAGCCCCAGCATTTT.

Only one count was recorded for this clonotype. The rearrangement uses TRBV6-1 and TRBJ2-6, with 10 bases identical to TRBD1. Germline lookup yields CDR1 MNHNS and CDR2 SASEGT. The CDR3 is made up of 17 amino acids. With V trimmed by 4 bases and J by 1 base, 4 bases remained unmatched. Written as DNA, the CDR3 is TGTGCCAGCAGTGGGACAGGGGGGAATTCTGGGGCCAACGTCCTGACTTTC. Protein: CASSGTGGNSGANVLTF.

The chain combines TRBV28 with TRBJ2-3; TRBD2 aligns across 9 bases. This CDR3 spans 16 amino acids. Germline CDR1 and CDR2: MDHEN and SYDVKM. The trim removed 6 bases at V and 4 bases at J, leaving 11 bases unmatched. CDR3 sequence reads: CASSLLAGPYPDTQYF. CDR3 nucleotide sequence: TGTGCCAGCAGCCTACTAGCGGGCCCTTATCCAGATACGCAGTATTTT.

This clonotype appeared many times. A much larger clone differs by one base, so this may be a read error. The rearrangement links TRBV9 to TRBJ2-5; a possible D gene is TRBD1 (6 bases). Deletions cut 4 bases from V and 6 bases from J, with 19 bases between. The CDR3 runs 15 residues. Germline V lookup: CDR1 SGDLS, CDR2 YYNGEE. Written as DNA, the CDR3 is TGTGCCAGCAGCCGGGCAGGGGCGAGCGAAAAGACCCAGTACTTC. Residues: CASSRAGASEKTQYF.

This clonotype was detected many times. This chain connects TRBV27 to TRBJ1-2, with TRBD1 identical over 9 bases. The CDR3 has 16 amino acids. Trimming removed 0 bases from V and 5 bases from J; junction bases left unmatched: 7. Germline lookup yields CDR1 MNHEY and CDR2 SMNVEV (reference sequence). This chain's CDR3 is CASSLSGQGGPYGYTF. CDR3 coding DNA: TGTGCCAGCAGTTTATCGGGACAGGGTGGTCCTTATGGCTACACCTTC.

This clonotype was observed at least ten times. The rearrangement uses TRBV11-2 and TRBJ1-1; unclear D gene. The germline V and J ends were trimmed by 6 bases and 5 bases, with 16 bases remaining between them. This CDR3 region has 14 residues. Germline V gene lookup returns CDR1 SGHAT and CDR2 FQNNGV. The CDR3 protein is CASSSTGSYTEAFF. CDR3 nucleotide sequence: TGTGCCAGCAGTTCCACGGGCTCGTATACTGAAGCTTTCTTT.

This clonotype was observed at least ten times. The chain recombines TRBV6-1 with TRBJ1-1; D perhaps matches TRBD1 (6 bases). V was pared by 4 bases and J by 1 base, with 10 bases between. CDR1 is MNHNS, CDR2 SASEGT, per germline. This CDR3 comprises 14 residues. Here the CDR3 reads CASSGHRENTEAFF. For the CDR3, the DNA is TGTGCCAGCAGTGGACACAGGGAGAACACTGAAGCTTTCTTT.

This clonotype was observed many times. This chain joins TRBV7-8 and TRBJ2-2; a weak D match, TRBD1 (5 bases). There are 16 residues in the CDR3. CDR1 is SGHVS, CDR2 FQNEAQ, per germline. Trimming removed 1 base from V and 3 bases from J, with 12 bases in between. The chain's CDR3 is CASSLGQSSDTGELFF. The CDR3, as DNA: TGTGCCAGCAGCTTAGGACAGTCCAGCGACACCGGGGAGCTGTTTTTT. The variable domain in full, completed from reference TRBV7-8 and TRBJ2-2, reads GAGVSQSPRYKVAKRGQDVALRCDPISGHVSLFWYQQALGQGPEFLTYFQNEAQLDKSGLPSDRFFAERPEGSVSTLKIQRTQQEDSAVYLCASSLGQSSDTGELFFGEGSRLTVL.

This clonotype was detected ten times or more. This chain joins TRBV12-3 or TRBV12-4 and TRBJ1-3; D is undetermined. This CDR3 region has 11 residues. With 8 bases removed from V and 7 bases from J, the gap between germline ends came to 9 bases. For the CDR3, the DNA is TGTGCCAGCTCCGCCAGCAACACCATATATTTT. Protein product: CASSASNTIYF.

The chain employs TRBV5-1 and TRBJ2-7; possible D gene TRBD2, 6 bases. Germline V gene sequence: CDR1 SGHRS, CDR2 YFSETQ. The CDR3 consists of 15 residues. V was trimmed by 2 bases and J by 4 bases, leaving 16 bases between them. CDR3 region: CASSFGGGAGYEQYF. The CDR3 coding sequence is TGCGCCAGCAGCTTTGGAGGAGGGGCGGGGTACGAGCAGTACTTC.

The genes are TRBV15 and TRBJ1-5; D unclear. V gave up 0 bases and J gave up 7 bases, with 7 bases separating them. The germline CDR1 and CDR2 sequences are LNHNV and YYDKDF (reference sequence). The CDR3 covers 13 residues. The CDR3 region is CATSRDARQPQHF. The CDR3 coding sequence is TGTGCCACCAGCAGAGATGCGAGACAGCCCCAGCATTTT.

This chain links TRBV12-3 or TRBV12-4 with TRBJ1-1, with 7 bases lining up with TRBD1. CDR3 length equals 16 residues. With 5 bases clipped from V and 2 bases from J, the junction kept 11 bases outside the gene matches. The CDR3 DNA sequence: TGTGCCAGCAGTCCCGACAGGGTAAAGCTTAACACTGAAGCTTTCTTT. Protein product: CASSPDRVKLNTEAFF.